Following are 29 T cell receptor beta chains from one sample sequenced in a study of graft-versus-host responses after intestinal transplantation. Clones were read by immunoSEQ multiplex PCR, and TCRdb kept only the in-frame ones, dropping some. This sample carries about 120,000 clones, more than 90% of them seen once, and the ten largest clones take about 0.2%. For these TCRs, the target antigens are not known. The source was unstimulated CD4+ T cells sorted from spleen or lymph node cells, collected before transplant. Source of these receptors: a human donor who was the organ donor for an intestinal transplant.

This clone was detected a few times. The chain recombines TRBV7-2 with TRBJ2-5; no clear D. Germline CDR1 reads SGHTA; CDR2 reads FQGNSA. This CDR3 is 12 amino acids long. With 1 base removed from V and 5 bases from J, the gap between germline ends came to 5 bases. The CDR3 reads CASSLVGETQYF. CDR3 DNA sequence: TGTGCCAGCAGCTTAGTAGGGGAGACCCAGTACTTC.

The chain is built from TRBV4-3 and TRBJ2-5; possible D gene TRBD2, 5 bases. Germline CDR1 reads LGHNA; CDR2 reads YSLEER. This CDR3 region has 16 residues. V lost 0 bases to trimming and J lost 5 bases, with 16 bases between them. CDR3 region: CASSQEGGSSSETQYF. Here the CDR3 DNA reads TGCGCCAGCAGCCAAGAAGGCGGGTCATCCTCGGAGACCCAGTACTTC.

V gene TRBV5-4 combines with J gene TRBJ2-1; D gene unclear. V was cut by 4 bases and J by 2 bases, with 13 bases left in between. Germline V gene lookup returns CDR1 SGHNT and CDR2 YYREEE (reference sequence). The CDR3 extends over 15 amino acids. CDR3 bases: TGTGCCAGCAGCCTCGACTCCTCGACCTACAATGAGCAGTTCTTC. This encodes CASSLDSSTYNEQFF.

This clone was counted a single time. The chain links TRBV19 to TRBJ2-2, with 12 bases fitting TRBD2. CDR1 and CDR2 (germline): LNHDA, SQIVND (reference sequence). This CDR3 has 16 amino acids. V was pared by 3 bases and J by 6 bases, with 5 bases of the junction left unmatched. In DNA, the CDR3 is TGTGCCAGTAGTATGCCTAGCGGGAGGGTCGCCGGGGAGCTGTTTTTT. This sequence encodes CASSMPSGRVAGELFF.

This chain uses TRBV18 with TRBJ2-6; D may correspond to TRBD1 or TRBD2 (5 bases each). The V end lost 3 bases, the J end lost 2 bases, and 11 bases lay between the germline ends. The CDR3 contains 16 residues. Germline-derived CDR1 and CDR2 are KGHSH and LQKENI. The CDR3 spells CASSPNQGPGANVLTF. As DNA, the CDR3 is TGTGCCAGCTCACCCAATCAGGGACCTGGGGCCAACGTCCTGACTTTC.

The V gene is TRBV2, the J gene TRBJ2-2; possibly TRBD2 for D (5 bases). Germline V lookup: CDR1 SNHLY, CDR2 FYNNEI. Between the trimmed V and J ends, which lost 2 bases and 6 bases, there was a span of 7 bases. CDR3 length: 13 residues. Here the CDR3 reads CASSERRPGELFF. DNA of the CDR3: TGTGCCAGCAGTGAACGGAGGCCCGGGGAGCTGTTTTTT.

This clone was counted only a few times. This chain joins TRBV5-5 and TRBJ1-3, with 8 bases aligning to TRBD1. Germline CDR1 and CDR2: SGHKS and YYEKEE (reference sequence). The CDR3 consists of 14 residues. Losses at the gene ends were 3 bases for V and 2 bases for J; bases not matched to a gene: 1. The chain's CDR3 is CASSSQGAGNTIYF. Here the CDR3 DNA reads TGTGCCAGCAGCTCACAGGGGGCTGGAAACACCATATATTTT.

Regarding this clone: The germline gene is not matched at one end of the junction; a read error may be the cause. The rearrangement uses TRBV7-9 and TRBJ1-2; D not resolved. Germline CDR1 SEHNR, CDR2 FQNEAQ (reference sequence). The CDR3 spans 14 residues. CDR3 sequence (DNA): TGTGCCAGCAGCTTAGCGGGCGGAGGAAAATTATGGTTCTTC. Translation gives CASSLAGGGKLWFF. The whole variable domain, filled in from reference TRBV7-9 and TRBJ1-2, reads DTGVSQNPRHKITKRGQNVTFRCDPISEHNRLYWYRQTLGQGPEFLTYFQNEAQLEKSRLLSDRFSAERPKGSFSTLEIQRTEQGDSAMYLCASSLAGGGKLWFFGSGTRLTVV.

This clone has only one observation. DNA of the CDR3: TGCAGGGGGGAGGAGCAAGAGACCCAGTACTTC. This codes for CRGEEQETQYF. The gene calls are TRBV20-1 and TRBJ2-5, with a possible D match to TRBD2 (6 bases). Per the germline V gene, CDR1 is DFQATT and CDR2 is SNEGSKA (reference sequence). The CDR3 contains 11 residues.

The table lists this clone with a count of one. The V and J genes are TRBV11-1 and TRBJ2-3, with D perhaps assigned TRBD1 or TRBD2 (5 bases each). Trimming removed 6 bases from V and 9 bases from J, with 13 bases in between. In germline, CDR1 is SGHAT, CDR2 FQDESV (reference sequence). The CDR3 has 12 amino acids. The CDR3 DNA reads as TGTGCCAGCAGAACCCGAGGGGAGACGCAGTATTTT. This encodes CASRTRGETQYF.

This rearrangement joins TRBV5-1 to TRBJ2-1; 13 bases fit TRBD2. The trim removed 0 bases at V and 7 bases at J, leaving 7 bases unmatched. This CDR3 spans 17 amino acids. Germline V gene data show CDR1 as SGHRS and CDR2 as YFSETQ. Written as DNA, the CDR3 is TGCGCCAGCAGCTTGGAAACTAGCGGGGGGGCCAAGAATGAGCAGTTCTTC. Translating gives CASSLETSGGAKNEQFF.

V gene TRBV7-2 combines with J gene TRBJ2-5; the match to TRBD2 covers 8 bases. Trimming cost V 2 bases and J 0 bases; bases outside gene matches: 8. CDR3 length: 17 residues. Germline CDR1 reads SGHTA; CDR2 reads FQGNSA. The CDR3 sequence is CASSLTLAGTYQETQYF. The CDR3, as DNA: TGTGCCAGCAGCTTAACCCTAGCGGGCACGTACCAAGAGACCCAGTACTTC.

The V gene is TRBV7-3, the J gene TRBJ2-1; 11 nucleotides align to TRBD2. Looked up from germline, CDR1 is SGHTA and CDR2 is FQGTGA. J lost 4 bases, V lost 5 bases, and 4 bases had no gene match. The CDR3 is 15 amino acids. The CDR3 spells CASSQGLAEYNEQFF. In DNA form, the CDR3 reads TGTGCCAGCAGCCAGGGACTAGCGGAGTACAATGAGCAGTTCTTC.

This clone was observed a single time. The chain joins TRBV5-4 to TRBJ2-7; D not resolved. Germline lookup yields CDR1 SGHNT and CDR2 YYREEE (reference sequence). This CDR3 contains 11 residues. With 4 bases removed from V and 4 bases from J, the gap between germline ends came to 6 bases. This CDR3 reads CASSVGYEQYF. CDR3 DNA: TGTGCCAGCAGCGTTGGTTACGAGCAGTACTTC.

The rearrangement uses TRBV2 and TRBJ2-7; 8 bases match TRBD1. CDR1 is SNHLY, CDR2 FYNNEI, per germline. V was clipped by 6 bases and J by 0 bases; unmatched bases: 7. CDR3 length equals 15 residues. In nucleotides, the CDR3 is TGTGCCAGCAGGGAACGGGACAGGCCCTCCTACGAGCAGTACTTC. Its translation: CASRERDRPSYEQYF.

The DNA of the CDR3 is TGTGCCAGCAGCCGCGGACAGGCGAACACTGAAGCTTTCTTT. Its translation: CASSRGQANTEAFF. This chain uses TRBV7-2 with TRBJ1-1; 7 nucleotides match TRBD1. CDR1 is SGHTA, CDR2 FQGNSA, per germline. The CDR3 covers 14 residues. V lost 5 bases and J lost 1; bases outside the gene matches: 4. Full variable domain (remainder filled in from reference TRBV7-2 and TRBJ1-1): GAGVSQSPSNKVTEKGKDVELRCDPISGHTALYWYRQSLGQGLEFLIYFQGNSAPDKSGLPSDRFSAERTGGSVSTLTIQRTQQEDSAVYLCASSRGQANTEAFFGQGTRLTVV.

This rearrangement joins TRBV19 to TRBJ2-2, with TRBD1 identical over 8 bases. This CDR3 has 16 residues. J gave up 4 bases and V 3 bases, and 7 bases lay outside the gene matches. Germline assignment: CDR1 LNHDA and CDR2 SQIVND (reference sequence). The CDR3 sequence is CASSIFGQGFTGELFF. The CDR3 DNA is TGTGCCAGTAGTATTTTCGGACAGGGTTTCACCGGGGAGCTGTTTTTT. Filled out from reference TRBV19 and TRBJ2-2, the complete variable domain reads DGGITQSPKYLFRKEGQNVTLSCEQNLNHDAMYWYRQDPGQGLRLIYYSQIVNDFQKGDIAEGYSVSREKKESFPLTVTSAQKNPTAFYLCASSIFGQGFTGELFFGEGSRLTVL.

V gene TRBV7-9 combines with J gene TRBJ2-5; D possibly corresponds to TRBD2 (5 bases). V lost 5 bases, J lost 5 bases, and 12 bases lay in between. The CDR3 is 13 amino acids. Germline CDR1 reads SEHNR; CDR2 reads FQNEAQ (reference sequence). The CDR3 reads CASSPERRETQYF. CDR3 coding DNA: TGTGCCAGCAGCCCCGAACGGAGGGAGACCCAGTACTTC.

The chain employs TRBV30 and TRBJ1-1; no reliable D call. The CDR3 runs 12 residues. Germline loops: CDR1 GTSNPN, CDR2 SVGIG (reference sequence). The V and J ends lost 3 bases and 4 bases respectively, with 9 bases between them. The CDR3 DNA reads as TGTGCCTGGAGGGGTTCGGCCACTGAAGCTTTCTTT. Translated: CAWRGSATEAFF.

This chain connects TRBV2 to TRBJ2-2, with D possibly being TRBD2 (6 bases). Germline V CDR1 and CDR2: SNHLY, FYNNEI. V was shortened by 4 bases and J by 1 base, with 13 bases between the two germline ends. This CDR3 region has 16 residues. This CDR3 reads CASSGAGGVNTGELFF. In nucleotides, the CDR3 is TGTGCCAGCAGTGGCGCCGGGGGTGTGAACACCGGGGAGCTGTTTTTT.

The chain has TRBV6-1 and TRBJ2-3; 9 positions match TRBD1. J gave up 6 bases and V 6 bases, and 7 bases lay outside the gene matches. Germline V gives CDR1 MNHNS, CDR2 SASEGT. CDR3 length: 14 residues. The CDR3 spells CASRRGQGFDTQYF. In DNA, the CDR3 is TGTGCCAGCAGGAGGGGACAGGGCTTCGATACGCAGTATTTT.

The rearrangement uses TRBV18 and TRBJ2-2; 8 bases agree with TRBD1. This CDR3 has 15 residues. The V gene end was trimmed by 4 bases and the J gene end by 1 base; junction bases not matched to a gene: 2. Germline CDR1 reads KGHSH; CDR2 reads LQKENI. CDR3 bases: TGTGCCAGCTCACTAGGACAGGGGAACACCGGGGAGCTGTTTTTT. Translating it yields CASSLGQGNTGELFF.

The rearrangement uses TRBV2 and TRBJ1-2, with 7 bases that match TRBD1. Germline V gives CDR1 SNHLY, CDR2 FYNNEI. This CDR3 has 14 amino acids. With V trimmed by 5 bases and J by 0 bases, 3 bases remained unmatched. The CDR3 protein is CASSWGTANYGYTF. In DNA form, the CDR3 reads TGTGCCAGCAGTTGGGGGACAGCTAACTATGGCTACACCTTC.

The V gene is TRBV6-1, the J gene TRBJ2-4; D may be TRBD1 or TRBD2 (7 bases each). Looked up from germline, CDR1 is MNHNS and CDR2 is SASEGT. The ends were cut back, 0 bases at V and 3 bases at J, with 12 bases in the middle. This CDR3 comprises 16 residues. Here the CDR3 DNA reads TGTGCCAGCAGTGAAGCTCAGGGGGGGGGCAAAAACATTCAGTACTTC. It is translated as CASSEAQGGGKNIQYF.

This clone has just one count. The chain uses TRBV21-1 and TRBJ1-1. TRBV21-1 constitutes a pseudogene. This CDR3 is 16 amino acids long. For the CDR3, the DNA is TGTGCCAGCAGCAGGTGGGAGGGATCGATCTGCACTGAAGCTTTCTTT. Translating it yields CASSRWEGSICTEAFF.

The chain joins TRBV4-3 to TRBJ1-1, with D possibly being TRBD1 (5 bases). The CDR3 consists of 14 residues. Trimming removed 1 base at V and 7 bases at J, with 13 bases between. Germline values: CDR1 LGHNA, CDR2 YSLEER. The CDR3 DNA reads as TGCGCCAGCAGCCAAGCCGACAGATCCCTTGAAGCTTTCTTT. This encodes CASSQADRSLEAFF.

The V and J genes are TRBV6-1 and TRBJ2-7, with TRBD1 as a possible D gene (5 bases). The V and J ends lost 10 bases and 0 bases respectively, with 13 bases between them. Per the germline V gene, CDR1 is MNHNS and CDR2 is SASEGT. CDR3 length: 13 amino acids. The DNA for the CDR3 is TGTGCCATCCAGACAGACTCCTCCTACGAGCAGTACTTC. This translates into CAIQTDSSYEQYF.

The J gene is TRBJ1-1, the V gene TRBV10-3, with TRBD1 matching over 10 bases. CDR3 length equals 16 residues. V was clipped by 2 bases and J by 7 bases; unmatched bases: 10. CDR1 is ENHRY, CDR2 SYGVKD, per germline. The CDR3 spells CAISEPTGGLINEAFF. The CDR3 DNA reads TGTGCCATCAGTGAGCCGACAGGGGGCTTGATTAATGAAGCTTTCTTT.

The chain joins TRBV14 to TRBJ2-7, with 7 bases lining up with TRBD2. Trimming took 5 bases from V and 6 from J; bases not matched to a gene: 10. The CDR3 spans 14 residues. Germline V gives CDR1 SGHDN, CDR2 FVKESK. CDR3 DNA: TGTGCCAGCAGCGAAAGACTAGCTGGGGCCGAGCAGTACTTC. Protein product: CASSERLAGAEQYF.